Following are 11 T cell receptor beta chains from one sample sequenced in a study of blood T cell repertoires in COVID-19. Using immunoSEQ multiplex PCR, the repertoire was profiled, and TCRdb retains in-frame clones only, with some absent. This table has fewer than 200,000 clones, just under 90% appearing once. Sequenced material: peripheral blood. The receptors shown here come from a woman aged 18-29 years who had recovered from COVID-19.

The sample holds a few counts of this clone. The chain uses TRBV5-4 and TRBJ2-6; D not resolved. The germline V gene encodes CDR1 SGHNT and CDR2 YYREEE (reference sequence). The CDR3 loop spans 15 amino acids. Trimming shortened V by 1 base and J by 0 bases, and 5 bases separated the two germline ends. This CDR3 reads CASSLTHSGANVLTF. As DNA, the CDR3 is TGTGCCAGCAGCTTGACACACTCTGGGGCCAACGTCCTGACTTTC.

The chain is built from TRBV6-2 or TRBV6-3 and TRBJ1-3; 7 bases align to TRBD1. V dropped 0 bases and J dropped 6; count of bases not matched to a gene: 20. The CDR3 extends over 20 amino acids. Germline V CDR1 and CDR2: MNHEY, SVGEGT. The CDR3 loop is CASSYSETGFRGEDENTIYF. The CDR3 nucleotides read TGTGCCAGCAGTTACTCCGAGACAGGGTTTCGCGGCGAAGACGAAAACACCATATATTTT.

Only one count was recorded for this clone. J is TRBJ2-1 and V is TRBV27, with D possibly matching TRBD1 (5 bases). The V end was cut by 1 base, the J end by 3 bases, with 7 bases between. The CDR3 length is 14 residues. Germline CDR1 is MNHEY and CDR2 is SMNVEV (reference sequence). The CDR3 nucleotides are TGTGCCAGCAGTTTATGGGGCAACTACAATGAGCAGTTCTTC. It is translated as CASSLWGNYNEQFF.

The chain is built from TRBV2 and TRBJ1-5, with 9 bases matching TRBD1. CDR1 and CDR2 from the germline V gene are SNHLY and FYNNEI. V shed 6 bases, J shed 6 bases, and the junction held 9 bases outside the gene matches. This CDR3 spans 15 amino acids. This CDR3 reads CASRYGTGISQPQHF. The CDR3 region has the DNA TGTGCCAGCAGATACGGGACAGGGATAAGTCAGCCCCAGCATTTT.

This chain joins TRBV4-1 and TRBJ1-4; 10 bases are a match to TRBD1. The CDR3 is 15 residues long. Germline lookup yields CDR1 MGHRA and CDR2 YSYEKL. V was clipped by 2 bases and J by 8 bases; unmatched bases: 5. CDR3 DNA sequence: TGCGCCAGCAGCCAACCCGGGACAGGGGACGAAAAACTGTTTTTT. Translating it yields CASSQPGTGDEKLFF.

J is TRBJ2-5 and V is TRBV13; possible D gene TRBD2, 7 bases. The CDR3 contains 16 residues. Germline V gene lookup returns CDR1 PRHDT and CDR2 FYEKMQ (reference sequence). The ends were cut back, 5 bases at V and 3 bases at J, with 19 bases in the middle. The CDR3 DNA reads TGTGCCAGCAGCCTCGGCGGGGCGGGGGCGAAAGAGACCCAGTACTTC. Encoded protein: CASSLGGAGAKETQYF.

The CDR3 protein is CASSFREGETQYF. The CDR3 DNA reads as TGTGCCAGCAGCTTTAGGGAGGGAGAGACCCAGTACTTC. The chain is built from TRBV7-3 and TRBJ2-5, with 7 bases identical to TRBD2. The V gene end was trimmed by 3 bases and the J gene end by 4 bases; junction bases not matched to a gene: 2. This CDR3 comprises 13 residues. Germline V gene lookup returns CDR1 SGHTA and CDR2 FQGTGA.

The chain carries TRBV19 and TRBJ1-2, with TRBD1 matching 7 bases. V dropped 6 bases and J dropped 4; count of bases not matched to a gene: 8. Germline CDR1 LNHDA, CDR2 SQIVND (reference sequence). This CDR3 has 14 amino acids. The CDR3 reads CASSKMRDSYGYTF. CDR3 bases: TGTGCCAGTAGCAAAATGCGGGACAGCTATGGCTACACCTTC.

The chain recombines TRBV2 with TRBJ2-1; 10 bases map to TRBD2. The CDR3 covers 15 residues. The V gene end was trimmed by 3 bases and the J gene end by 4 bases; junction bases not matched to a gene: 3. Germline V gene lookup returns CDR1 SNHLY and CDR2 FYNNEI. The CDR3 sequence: CASSELLAGYNEQFF. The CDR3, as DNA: TGTGCCAGCAGTGAGCTACTAGCGGGGTACAATGAGCAGTTCTTC. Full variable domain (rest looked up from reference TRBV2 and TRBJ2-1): EPEVTQTPSHQVTQMGQEVILRCVPISNHLYFYWYRQILGQKVEFLVSFYNNEISEKSEIFDDQFSVERPDGSNFTLKIRSTKLEDSAMYFCASSELLAGYNEQFFGPGTRLTVL.

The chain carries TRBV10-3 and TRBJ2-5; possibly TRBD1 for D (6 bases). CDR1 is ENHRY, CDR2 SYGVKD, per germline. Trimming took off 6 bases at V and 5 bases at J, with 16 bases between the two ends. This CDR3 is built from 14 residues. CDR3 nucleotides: TGTGCCATCAGAACAGGACAGCTCCCGGAGACCCAGTACTTC. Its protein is CAIRTGQLPETQYF.

CDR3 coding DNA: TGCGCCGCCTCGGTTCCGGGAATAGCAACTAATGAAAAACTGTTTTTT. This gives the protein CAASVPGIATNEKLFF. V gene TRBV4-1 combines with J gene TRBJ1-4; D not certain. This CDR3 spans 16 amino acids. Trimming left V 11 bases short and J 0 bases short, with 19 bases between. Per the germline V gene, CDR1 is MGHRA and CDR2 is YSYEKL.